The 23 T cell receptor beta chains given below trace back to one sample, sequenced in a study of shared T cell receptors in the human thymus. Assay: immunoSEQ multiplex PCR; the TCRdb copy retains only in-frame clones and omits some. The sample contains about 660,000 clones, around nine tenths of which appear only once. This same sample was also part of a study on human thymus T cells.

Sequenced material: thymocytes. These TCRs come from a boy less than two years old with a congenital heart defect.

This chain uses TRBV9 with TRBJ2-7; possibly TRBD2 for D (5 bases). Per the germline V gene, CDR1 is SGDLS and CDR2 is YYNGEE. There are 13 residues in the CDR3. V was cut by 4 bases and J by 3 bases, with 11 bases left in between. This CDR3 is CASSPGLVYEQYF. Here the CDR3 DNA reads TGTGCCAGCAGCCCCGGACTGGTCTACGAGCAGTACTTC.

The CDR3 DNA follows: TGTGCCGCGGTGGGGGGGTCCTCCTACGAGCAGTACTTC. It specifies CAAVGGSSYEQYF. This chain links TRBV6-1 with TRBJ2-7; TRBD2 agrees at 7 bases. The V gene's germline CDR1 is MNHNS and CDR2 SASEGT. The V and J ends lost 11 bases and 0 bases, in that order; junction bases with no gene match: 7. The CDR3 runs to 13 residues.

The chain employs TRBV6-5 and TRBJ2-1; TRBD2 matches 14 bases. Germline V gene sequence: CDR1 MNHEY, CDR2 SVGAGI. With V trimmed by 6 bases and J by 7 bases, 5 bases remained unmatched. The CDR3 extends over 15 amino acids. CDR3 residues: CASRNGLAGGNEQFF. CDR3 nucleotides: TGTGCCAGCAGAAACGGACTAGCGGGAGGTAATGAGCAGTTCTTC.

Concerning this clone: A read error may account for a junction end that differs from germline. This chain uses TRBV7-7 with TRBJ1-1, with D tentatively TRBD1 (5 bases). The CDR3 covers 13 residues. CDR1 SSHAT and CDR2 FNYEAQ come from the germline V gene (reference sequence). Written as DNA, the CDR3 is TGTGCTAGCAGCTTAGACAGATACACTGAAGCTTTCTTT. Translation: CASSLDRYTEAFF.

The chain combines TRBV7-6 with TRBJ2-5; D possibly corresponds to TRBD2 (6 bases). The CDR3 is 14 amino acids. V was cut by 5 bases and J by 7 bases, with 17 bases left in between. In germline, CDR1 is SGHVS, CDR2 FNYEAQ. The CDR3 DNA reads as TGTGCCAGCAGCCTGGGGGAGGCACGGTGGACCCAGTACTTC. This codes for CASSLGEARWTQYF.

This clone was detected only once. This rearrangement joins TRBV4-2 to TRBJ2-1; maybe TRBD1 (5 bases). The ends were cut back, 0 bases at V and 2 bases at J, with 11 bases in the middle. CDR1 LGHNA and CDR2 YNFKEQ come from the germline V gene. The CDR3 consists of 16 residues. In DNA, the CDR3 is TGTGCCAGCAGCCAAGAGGGGCCACATCCCTACAATGAGCAGTTCTTC. Amino acids: CASSQEGPHPYNEQFF.

The rearrangement links TRBV5-1 to TRBJ2-7, with 8 bases lining up with TRBD2. V lost 0 bases to trimming and J lost 5 bases; unmatched junction nucleotides: 13. Germline loops: CDR1 SGHRS, CDR2 YFSETQ. The CDR3 loop spans 17 amino acids. Written as DNA, the CDR3 is TGCGCCAGCAGCTTGGCCTCGGAAGCGGGAGTCGTAGACGAGCAGTACTTC. Translation: CASSLASEAGVVDEQYF. The full variable domain, completed using reference TRBV5-1 and TRBJ2-7, is KAGVTQTPRYLIKTRGQQVTLSCSPISGHRSVSWYQQTPGQGLQFLFEYFSETQRNKGNFPGRFSGRQFSNSRSEMNVSTLELGDSALYLCASSLASEAGVVDEQYFGPGTRLTVT.

The chain joins TRBV27 to TRBJ1-1; D not resolved. Germline values: CDR1 MNHEY, CDR2 SMNVEV (reference sequence). V lost 6 bases, J lost 0 bases, and 14 bases lay in between. The CDR3 has 15 residues. CDR3 nucleotides: TGTGCCAGCAGGCCAGTGGCCGTATTGAACACTGAAGCTTTCTTT. Amino acid sequence: CASRPVAVLNTEAFF.

V usage is TRBV4-3 and J usage is TRBJ2-1, with 11 nucleotides matching TRBD2. CDR1 is LGHNA, CDR2 YSLEER, per germline. This CDR3 spans 17 amino acids. Unmatched junction bases numbered 4, after V lost 3 bases and J lost 0 bases. DNA for the CDR3: TGCGCCAGCAGCCACCCGACTAGCGGGACCTCCTACAATGAGCAGTTCTTC. It encodes CASSHPTSGTSYNEQFF.

This clone has a handful of counts. This CDR3 is CASSRTGVSSYEQYF. For the CDR3, the DNA is TGTGCCAGCAGCCGCACAGGGGTCAGCTCCTACGAGCAGTACTTC. The rearrangement uses TRBV7-2 and TRBJ2-7; the match to TRBD1 covers 7 bases. The CDR3 covers 15 residues. The germline V gene encodes CDR1 SGHTA and CDR2 FQGNSA. The V gene end was trimmed by 5 bases and the J gene end by 0 bases; junction bases not matched to a gene: 7. The whole variable domain, filled in from reference TRBV7-2 and TRBJ2-7, reads GAGVSQSPSNKVTEKGKDVELRCDPISGHTALYWYRQSLGQGLEFLIYFQGNSAPDKSGLPSDRFSAERTGGSVSTLTIQRTQQEDSAVYLCASSRTGVSSYEQYFGPGTRLTVT.

J is TRBJ2-7 and V is TRBV7-9, with D possibly matching TRBD1 (5 bases). Trimming pared 5 bases from V and 2 bases from J, leaving 19 bases between. The CDR3 covers 16 residues. In germline, CDR1 is SEHNR, CDR2 FQNEAQ (reference sequence). CDR3 coding DNA: TGTGCCAGCAGCACCGACAACAGGCCCCGGACCTACGAGCAGTACTTC. Protein product: CASSTDNRPRTYEQYF. Full variable domain (rest looked up from reference TRBV7-9 and TRBJ2-7): DTGVSQNPRHKITKRGQNVTFRCDPISEHNRLYWYRQTLGQGPEFLTYFQNEAQLEKSRLLSDRFSAERPKGSFSTLEIQRTEQGDSAMYLCASSTDNRPRTYEQYFGPGTRLTVT.

The genes are TRBV2 and TRBJ1-2, with a tentative D call TRBD1 (6 bases). The CDR3 is made up of 16 amino acids. Germline V lookup: CDR1 SNHLY, CDR2 FYNNEI. The V and J ends lost 6 bases and 0 bases respectively, with 17 bases between them. This chain's CDR3 is CASRRGREAANYGYTF. The CDR3 DNA reads TGTGCCAGCAGGAGGGGGAGGGAAGCGGCTAACTATGGCTACACCTTC.

This chain links TRBV7-2 with TRBJ2-7, with no clear D. With 1 base removed from V and 6 bases from J, the gap between germline ends came to 19 bases. This CDR3 region has 16 residues. CDR1 and CDR2 from the germline V gene are SGHTA and FQGNSA. CDR3 bases: TGTGCCAGCAGCTTAGGAATGGAGCTTGTTAATCGCGAGCAGTACTTC. Translation gives CASSLGMELVNREQYF.

The V and J genes are TRBV5-1 and TRBJ2-1; TRBD2 agrees at 14 bases. The CDR3 length is 19 residues. J lost 7 bases, V lost 2 bases, and 14 bases had no gene match. Looked up from germline, CDR1 is SGHRS and CDR2 is YFSETQ. In DNA, the CDR3 is TGCGCCAGCAGCTTTATGGGACTAGCGGGAGTCCCACACACGAATGAGCAGTTCTTC. Translating gives CASSFMGLAGVPHTNEQFF.

The V gene is TRBV11-3, the J gene TRBJ1-5, with TRBD1 identical over 9 bases. The CDR3 covers 16 residues. V shed 5 bases and J 2 bases; nucleotides not matched to a gene: 7. Germline CDR1 is SGHNT and CDR2 is YENEEA. CDR3 in DNA: TGTGCCAGCAGCCCGCGGGACAGGGAAGGCAATCAGCCCCAGCATTTT. Translating gives CASSPRDREGNQPQHF.

The genes are TRBV6-5 and TRBJ1-1; the D is unclear. The CDR3 loop spans 13 amino acids. Germline CDR1 and CDR2: MNHEY and SVGAGI. The V and J ends lost 10 bases and 1 base respectively, with 13 bases between them. CDR3 residues: CATRRATNTEAFF. CDR3 sequence (DNA): TGTGCCACTCGGAGGGCAACGAACACTGAAGCTTTCTTT.

The V and J genes are TRBV7-6 and TRBJ2-5, with D possibly being TRBD2 (5 bases). This CDR3 spans 18 amino acids. Trimming took 3 bases from V and 5 from J, leaving 25 bases between them. Germline values: CDR1 SGHVS, CDR2 FNYEAQ. Here the CDR3 DNA reads TGTGCCAGCAGCTTTTCATCGGTATTCGCCAGGACGGGGGAGACCCAGTACTTC. Translating it yields CASSFSSVFARTGETQYF.

This sequence joins TRBV5-4 and TRBJ2-5; 8 bases line up with TRBD1. Trimming at V came to 2 bases and at J to 4 bases, leaving 13 bases not matched to a gene. Germline V gives CDR1 SGHNT, CDR2 YYREEE (reference sequence). The length of the CDR3 is 17 residues. The CDR3 protein is CASSFLGVWTGRETQYF. CDR3 nucleotides: TGTGCCAGCAGCTTTTTGGGGGTTTGGACAGGGCGAGAGACCCAGTACTTC.

This rearrangement joins TRBV6-6 to TRBJ1-5; D may be TRBD1 (6 bases). The V gene's germline CDR1 is MNHNY and CDR2 SVGAGI (reference sequence). The germline V and J ends were trimmed by 2 bases and 6 bases, with 17 bases remaining between them. This CDR3 comprises 16 residues. The CDR3, as DNA: TGTGCCAGCAGTTACAAAAACAGGGAGGGCGGTCAGCCCCAGCATTTT. Translation: CASSYKNREGGQPQHF.

Only a few counts were recorded for this clone. This chain connects TRBV9 to TRBJ2-1; D uncertain. The germline CDR1 and CDR2 sequences are SGDLS and YYNGEE. This CDR3 has 15 amino acids. Trimming cost V 0 bases and J 6 bases, with 13 bases left between them. CDR3 bases: TGTGCCAGCAGCGTAGGGCGGCTCACCGGCAATGAGCAGTTCTTC. Amino acids: CASSVGRLTGNEQFF.

This chain connects TRBV25-1 to TRBJ2-1; 7 positions match TRBD2. V shed 0 bases, J shed 2 bases, and the junction held 7 bases outside the gene matches. The CDR3 is 17 amino acids. CDR1 and CDR2 from the germline V gene are MGHDK and SYGVNS. The CDR3, as DNA: TGTGCCAGCAGTGAATATACAGGCGGGGGTCCCTACAATGAGCAGTTCTTC. Protein product: CASSEYTGGGPYNEQFF.

V and J are TRBV18 and TRBJ1-4; D gene uncertain. V lost 6 bases and J 1 base, leaving 15 bases between the germline ends. The CDR3 runs to 16 residues. CDR1 is KGHSH, CDR2 LQKENI, per germline. The CDR3 is CASSPRREGTNEKLFF. The CDR3 DNA follows: TGTGCCAGCTCCCCGCGAAGGGAGGGAACTAATGAAAAACTGTTTTTT. Supplemented by reference TRBV18 and TRBJ1-4, the full variable domain reads NAGVMQNPRHLVRRRGQEARLRCSPMKGHSHVYWYRQLPEEGLKFMVYLQKENIIDESGMPKERFSAEFPKEGPSILRIQQVVRGDSAAYFCASSPRREGTNEKLFFGSGTQLSVL.

This clone was observed a single time. The chain combines TRBV7-8 with TRBJ2-3; the D gene is possibly TRBD2 (6 bases). V shed 0 bases and J shed 2 bases, with 15 bases lying between them. Germline-derived CDR1 and CDR2 are SGHVS and FQNEAQ. This CDR3 region has 17 residues. CDR3 nucleotides: TGTGCCAGCAGCTTAGCCGTGGGAGGTTCTTTCACAGATACGCAGTATTTT. Amino acids: CASSLAVGGSFTDTQYF.